This TCR beta chain was sequenced for a study of tumor and adjacent non-tumor tissue in lung cancer. Germline CDR1 SEHNR, CDR2 FQNEAQ (reference sequence). The ends were cut back, 5 bases at V and 8 bases at J, with 17 bases in the middle. This CDR3 comprises 14 residues. The library came from three nested PCR rounds adapted from ARM-PCR protocols. In TCRdb, the multiplex PCR reads were re-called with MiXCR into one record per CDR3 protein. Of under 45,000 distinct CDR3 sequences detected, roughly 60% appear once; the ten largest clones hold 45%. RNA was extracted from bulk tissue without any cell sorting. This non-tumor lung sample came from over 3 cm beyond the tumor edge. About this clonotype itself: A single base separates this from a much larger clone, so it may be a read error.

The TCR was taken from a man over 45 with non-small cell lung cancer. This rearrangement joins TRBV7-9 to TRBJ2-3; possibly TRBD2 for D (5 bases). Sequenced material: distant non-tumor lung tissue. CDR3 DNA sequence: TGTGCCAGCAGCCTAGGACTCTTCGGGGTTACGCAGTATTTT. Encoded protein: CASSLGLFGVTQYF. Combining the CDR3 with reference TRBV7-9 and TRBJ2-3 gives the whole variable domain DTGVSQNPRHKITKRGQNVTFRCDPISEHNRLYWYRQTLGQGPEFLTYFQNEAQLEKSRLLSDRFSAERPKGSFSTLEIQRTEQGDSAMYLCASSLGLFGVTQYFGPGTRLTVL.